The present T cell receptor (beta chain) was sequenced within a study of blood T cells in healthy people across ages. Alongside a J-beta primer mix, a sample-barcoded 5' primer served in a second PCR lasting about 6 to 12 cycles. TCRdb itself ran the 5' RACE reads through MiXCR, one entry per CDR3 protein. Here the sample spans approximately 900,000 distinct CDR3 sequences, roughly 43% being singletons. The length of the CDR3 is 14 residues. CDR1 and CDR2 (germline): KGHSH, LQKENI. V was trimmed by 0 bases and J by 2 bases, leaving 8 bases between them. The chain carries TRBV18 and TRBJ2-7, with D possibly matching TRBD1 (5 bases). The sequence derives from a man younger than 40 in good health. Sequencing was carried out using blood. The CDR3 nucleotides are TGTGCCAGCTCACCACCAGGGGTCCCCTACGAGCAGTACTTC. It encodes CASSPPGVPYEQYF. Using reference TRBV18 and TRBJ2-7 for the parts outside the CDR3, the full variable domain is NAGVMQNPRHLVRRRGQEARLRCSPMKGHSHVYWYRQLPEEGLKFMVYLQKENIIDESGMPKERFSAEFPKEGPSILRIQQVVRGDSAAYFCASSPPGVPYEQYFGPGTRLTVT.